This T cell receptor beta chain was profiled in a study of T cells in tuberculosis. Study outcomes and limitations: The stringent gate may have excluded weak CD1B-GMM tetramer binders.

Profiled with immunoSEQ multiplex PCR; TCRdb holds only in-frame clones, not every one. The sample consists of 55,000 to 60,000 clones, roughly 88% of them appearing once. Sorting used thawed, overnight-rested PBMC stained with anti-CD3, a viability dye and GMM-loaded CD1B tetramer. C32 glucose monomycolate from Rhodococcus equi was loaded onto the CD1B tetramers. CD14-expressing monocytes were removed from PBMC before cryopreservation and sorting. The sample consisted of CD1b-GMM tetramer-negative cells sorted from PBMCs. The clonotype originates from an adult woman with latent tuberculosis.

CDR3 DNA: TGTGCCATCAGTGCCACAGGGGGCTGGGATGAGCAGTTCTTC. Its translation: CAISATGGWDEQFF. The chain uses TRBV10-3 and TRBJ2-1, with 9 bases lining up with TRBD1. Germline assignment: CDR1 ENHRY and CDR2 SYGVKD. V lost 4 bases and J lost 8; bases outside the gene matches: 6. The CDR3 runs 14 residues.